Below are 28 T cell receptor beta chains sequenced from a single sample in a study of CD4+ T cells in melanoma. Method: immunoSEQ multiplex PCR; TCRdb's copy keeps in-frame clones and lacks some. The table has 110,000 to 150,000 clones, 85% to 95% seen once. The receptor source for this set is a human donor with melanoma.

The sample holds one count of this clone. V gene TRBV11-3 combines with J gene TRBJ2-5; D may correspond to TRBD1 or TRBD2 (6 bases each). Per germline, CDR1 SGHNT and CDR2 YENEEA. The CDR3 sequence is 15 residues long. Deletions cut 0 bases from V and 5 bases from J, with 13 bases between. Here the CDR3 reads CASSLDGGRLETQYF. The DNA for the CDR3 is TGTGCCAGCAGCTTAGATGGGGGGCGATTGGAGACCCAGTACTTC.

The CDR3 protein is CASSSAGGAVTEAFF. As DNA, the CDR3 is TGTGCCAGCAGCTCCGCGGGCGGGGCGGTTACTGAAGCTTTCTTT. The chain links TRBV11-2 to TRBJ1-1; TRBD1 might be the D (5 bases). Germline CDR1 is SGHAT and CDR2 is FQNNGV. V was cut by 4 bases and J by 5 bases, with 17 bases left in between. The CDR3 runs 15 residues.

DNA for the CDR3: TGTGCCAGCAGCCCTAGCAATCAGCCCCAGCATTTT. This encodes CASSPSNQPQHF. The chain carries TRBV6-6 and TRBJ1-5, with D uncertain. The V end lost 6 bases, the J end lost 0 bases, and 3 bases lay between the germline ends. The CDR3 runs to 12 residues. The germline CDR1 and CDR2 sequences are MNHNY and SVGAGI (reference sequence).

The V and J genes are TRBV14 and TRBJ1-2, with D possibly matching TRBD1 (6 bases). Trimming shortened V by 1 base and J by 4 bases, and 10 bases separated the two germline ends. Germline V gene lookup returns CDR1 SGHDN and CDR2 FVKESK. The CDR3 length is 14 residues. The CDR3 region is CASSQVGAGYGYTF. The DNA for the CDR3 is TGTGCCAGCAGCCAAGTGGGGGCGGGCTATGGCTACACCTTC.

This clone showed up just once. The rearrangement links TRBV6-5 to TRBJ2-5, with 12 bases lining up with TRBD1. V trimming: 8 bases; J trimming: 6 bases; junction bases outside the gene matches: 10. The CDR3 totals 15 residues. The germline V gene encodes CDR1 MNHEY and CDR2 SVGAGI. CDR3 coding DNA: TGTGCCAGCGGAGCCGGGACAGGGGGCGGAAAGACCCAGTACTTC. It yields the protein CASGAGTGGGKTQYF.

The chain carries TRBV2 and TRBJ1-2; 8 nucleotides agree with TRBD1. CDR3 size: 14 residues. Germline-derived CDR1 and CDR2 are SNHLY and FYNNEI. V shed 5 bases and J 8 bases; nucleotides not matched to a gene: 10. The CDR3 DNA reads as TGTGCCAGCAGTATCTCCGGGACAGGACCGGGCTACACCTTC. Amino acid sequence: CASSISGTGPGYTF.

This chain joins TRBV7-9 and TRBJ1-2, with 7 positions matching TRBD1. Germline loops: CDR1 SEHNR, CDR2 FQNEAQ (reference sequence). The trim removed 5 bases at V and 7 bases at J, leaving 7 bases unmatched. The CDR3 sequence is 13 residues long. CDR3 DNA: TGTGCCAGCAGCCTTGACAGGGTTACTGGCTACACCTTC. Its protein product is CASSLDRVTGYTF.

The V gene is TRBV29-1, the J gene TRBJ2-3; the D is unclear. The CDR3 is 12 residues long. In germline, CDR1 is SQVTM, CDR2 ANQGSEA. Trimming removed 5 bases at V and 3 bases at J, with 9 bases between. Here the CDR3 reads CSVMGGTDTQYF. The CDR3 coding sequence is TGCAGCGTTATGGGCGGAACAGATACGCAGTATTTT.

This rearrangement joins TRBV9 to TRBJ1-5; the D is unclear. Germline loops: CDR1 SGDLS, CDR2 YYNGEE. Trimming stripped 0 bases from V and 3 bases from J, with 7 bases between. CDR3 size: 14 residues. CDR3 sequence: CASSVGPSNQPQHF. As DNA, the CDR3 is TGTGCCAGCAGCGTAGGTCCCTCCAATCAGCCCCAGCATTTT.

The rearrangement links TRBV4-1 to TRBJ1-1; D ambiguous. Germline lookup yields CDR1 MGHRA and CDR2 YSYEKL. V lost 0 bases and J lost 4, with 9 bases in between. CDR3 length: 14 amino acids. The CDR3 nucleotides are TGCGCCAGCAGCCAAGAGGCGGGGAGCACTGAAGCTTTCTTT. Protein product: CASSQEAGSTEAFF.

CDR3 protein: CAISESTGSLSYGYTF. CDR3 bases: TGTGCCATCAGTGAGTCGACAGGGAGTTTGAGCTATGGCTACACCTTC. The rearrangement uses TRBV10-3 and TRBJ1-2, with TRBD1 matching 7 bases. There are 16 residues in the CDR3. CDR1 ENHRY and CDR2 SYGVKD come from the germline V gene. V shed 0 bases, J shed 4 bases, and the junction held 8 bases outside the gene matches.

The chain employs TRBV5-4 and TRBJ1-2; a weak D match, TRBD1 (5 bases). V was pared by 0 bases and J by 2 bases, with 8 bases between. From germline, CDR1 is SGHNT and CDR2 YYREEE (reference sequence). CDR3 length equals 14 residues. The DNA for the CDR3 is TGTGCCAGCAGCTTGGTGGGACGGAACTATGGCTACACCTTC. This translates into CASSLVGRNYGYTF.

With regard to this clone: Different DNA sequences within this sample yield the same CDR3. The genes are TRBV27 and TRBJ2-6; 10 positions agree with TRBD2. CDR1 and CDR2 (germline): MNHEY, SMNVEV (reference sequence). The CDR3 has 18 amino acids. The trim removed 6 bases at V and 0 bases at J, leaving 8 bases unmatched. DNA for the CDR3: TGTGCCAGCAGGGGGACTAGCGCTTCGTTCTCTGGGGCCAACGTCCTGACTTTC. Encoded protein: CASRGTSASFSGANVLTF.

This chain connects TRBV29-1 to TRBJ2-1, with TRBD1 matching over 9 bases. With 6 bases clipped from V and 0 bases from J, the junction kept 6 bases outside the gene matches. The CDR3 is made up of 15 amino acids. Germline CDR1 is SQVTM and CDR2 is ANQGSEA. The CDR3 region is CSVRDRGSSYNEQFF. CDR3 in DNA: TGCAGCGTCCGCGACAGGGGGAGCTCCTACAATGAGCAGTTCTTC.

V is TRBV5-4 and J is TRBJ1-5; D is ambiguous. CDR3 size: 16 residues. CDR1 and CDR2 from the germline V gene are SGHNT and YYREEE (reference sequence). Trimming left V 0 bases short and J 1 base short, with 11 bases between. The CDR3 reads CASSLGGIGSNQPQHF. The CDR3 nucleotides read TGTGCCAGCAGCTTGGGGGGAATCGGAAGCAATCAGCCCCAGCATTTT.

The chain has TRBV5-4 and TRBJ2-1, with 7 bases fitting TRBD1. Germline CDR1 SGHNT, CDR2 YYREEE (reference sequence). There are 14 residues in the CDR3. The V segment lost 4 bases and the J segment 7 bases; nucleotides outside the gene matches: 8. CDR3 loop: CASSIRQGRNEQFF. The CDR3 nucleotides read TGTGCCAGCAGCATACGACAGGGAAGAAATGAGCAGTTCTTC.

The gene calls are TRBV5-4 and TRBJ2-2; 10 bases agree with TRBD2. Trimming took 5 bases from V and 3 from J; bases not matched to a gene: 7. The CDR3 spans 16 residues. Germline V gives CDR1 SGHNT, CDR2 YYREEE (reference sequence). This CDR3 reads CASRPASGGDTGELFF. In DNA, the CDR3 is TGTGCCAGCAGACCGGCTAGCGGGGGAGACACCGGGGAGCTGTTTTTT. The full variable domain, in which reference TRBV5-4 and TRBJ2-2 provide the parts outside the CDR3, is ETGVTQSPTHLIKTRGQQVTLRCSSQSGHNTVSWYQQALGQGPQFIFQYYREEENGRGNFPPRFSGLQFPNYSSELNVNALELDDSALYLCASRPASGGDTGELFFGEGSRLTVL.

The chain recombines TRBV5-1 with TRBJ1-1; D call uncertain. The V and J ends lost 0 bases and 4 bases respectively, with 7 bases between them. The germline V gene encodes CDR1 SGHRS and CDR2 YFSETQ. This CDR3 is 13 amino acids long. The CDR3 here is CASSLGEGTEAFF. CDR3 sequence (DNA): TGCGCCAGCAGCTTGGGGGAGGGCACTGAAGCTTTCTTT.

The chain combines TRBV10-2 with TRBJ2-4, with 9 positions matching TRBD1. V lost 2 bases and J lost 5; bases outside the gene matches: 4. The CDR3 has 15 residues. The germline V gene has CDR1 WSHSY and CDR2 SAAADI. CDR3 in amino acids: CASSEPGTGQNIQYF. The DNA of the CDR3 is TGCGCCAGCAGTGAGCCCGGGACAGGGCAAAACATTCAGTACTTC.

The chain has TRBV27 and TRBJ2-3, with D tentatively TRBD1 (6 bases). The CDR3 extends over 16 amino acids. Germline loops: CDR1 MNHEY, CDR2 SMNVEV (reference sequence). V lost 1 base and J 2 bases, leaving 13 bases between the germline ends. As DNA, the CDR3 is TGTGCCAGCAGTTTATTGGGGGCGCGGAACACAGATACGCAGTATTTT. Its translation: CASSLLGARNTDTQYF.

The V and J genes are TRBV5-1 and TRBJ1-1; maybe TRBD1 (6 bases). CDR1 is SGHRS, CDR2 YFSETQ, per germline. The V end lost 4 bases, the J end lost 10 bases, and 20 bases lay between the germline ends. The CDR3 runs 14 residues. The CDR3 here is CASSDGQMENVAFF. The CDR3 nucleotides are TGCGCCAGCAGCGATGGACAGATGGAGAATGTAGCTTTCTTT. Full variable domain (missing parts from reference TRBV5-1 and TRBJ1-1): KAGVTQTPRYLIKTRGQQVTLSCSPISGHRSVSWYQQTPGQGLQFLFEYFSETQRNKGNFPGRFSGRQFSNSRSEMNVSTLELGDSALYLCASSDGQMENVAFFGQGTRLTVV.

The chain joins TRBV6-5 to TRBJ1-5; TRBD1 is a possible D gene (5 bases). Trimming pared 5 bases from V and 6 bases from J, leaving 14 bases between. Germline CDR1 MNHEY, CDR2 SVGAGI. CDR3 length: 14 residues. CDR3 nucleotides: TGTGCCAGCAGTGCAGGGTTTGTGGGTCAGCCCCAGCATTTT. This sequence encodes CASSAGFVGQPQHF.

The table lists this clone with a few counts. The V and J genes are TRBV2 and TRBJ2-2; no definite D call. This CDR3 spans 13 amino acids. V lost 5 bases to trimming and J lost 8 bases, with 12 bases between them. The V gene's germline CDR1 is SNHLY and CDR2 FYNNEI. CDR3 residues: CASSITPAGELFF. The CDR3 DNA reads TGTGCCAGCAGTATCACCCCGGCGGGGGAGCTGTTTTTT.

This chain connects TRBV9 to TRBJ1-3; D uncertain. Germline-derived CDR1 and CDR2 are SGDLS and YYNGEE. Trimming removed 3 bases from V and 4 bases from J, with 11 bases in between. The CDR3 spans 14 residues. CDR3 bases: TGTGCCAGCAGCGACTTCGCCGGGGGAAACACCATATATTTT. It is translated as CASSDFAGGNTIYF. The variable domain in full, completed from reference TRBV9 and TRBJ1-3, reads DSGVTQTPKHLITATGQRVTLRCSPRSGDLSVYWYQQSLDQGLQFLIQYYNGEERAKGNILERFSAQQFPDLHSELNLSSLELGDSALYFCASSDFAGGNTIYFGEGSWLTVV.

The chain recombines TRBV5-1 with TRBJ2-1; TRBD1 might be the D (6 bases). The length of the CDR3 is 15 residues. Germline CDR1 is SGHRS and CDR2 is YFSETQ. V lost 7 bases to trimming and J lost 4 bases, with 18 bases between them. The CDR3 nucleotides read TGCGCCAGCTCCGAGTCGGACAGCTTATACAATGAGCAGTTCTTC. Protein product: CASSESDSLYNEQFF.

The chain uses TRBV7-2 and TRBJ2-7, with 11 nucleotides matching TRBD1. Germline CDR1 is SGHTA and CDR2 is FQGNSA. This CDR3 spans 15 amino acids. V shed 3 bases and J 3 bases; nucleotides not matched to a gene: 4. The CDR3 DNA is TGTGCCAGCAGCTTCGGGACAGGGGGAGTCTACGAGCAGTACTTC. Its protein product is CASSFGTGGVYEQYF.

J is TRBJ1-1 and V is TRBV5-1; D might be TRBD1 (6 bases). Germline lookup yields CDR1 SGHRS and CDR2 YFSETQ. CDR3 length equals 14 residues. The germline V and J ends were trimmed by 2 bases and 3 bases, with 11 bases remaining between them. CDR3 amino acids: CASSFTGLDTEAFF. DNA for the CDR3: TGCGCCAGCAGCTTTACAGGGTTGGACACTGAAGCTTTCTTT.

The CDR3 DNA reads as TGTGCCAGTGCCAGGGCCGTTCAGCCCCAGCATTTT. Its translation is CASARAVQPQHF. This chain links TRBV6-1 with TRBJ1-5, with D possibly TRBD1 on 5 matching bases. CDR1 MNHNS and CDR2 SASEGT come from the germline V gene. Trimming cost V 9 bases and J 6 bases, with 12 bases left between them. The CDR3 totals 12 residues.